Listed here is a single T cell receptor beta chain. This sample was included in a study of identical twins. This CDR3 has 16 amino acids. The V and J ends lost 4 bases and 8 bases, in that order; junction bases with no gene match: 13. Germline V gene data show CDR1 as MNHEY and CDR2 as SMNVEV (reference sequence). TCRdb passed the 5' RACE reads through MiXCR, listing each CDR3 protein once. The data show fewer than 550,000 distinct CDR3 sequences, roughly an eighth seen once. These data also formed part of another study, on yellow fever vaccine responses in identical twins.

This TCR came from a woman aged 18-29 years in good health. Specimen: CD4+ T cells sorted from blood. The chain is built from TRBV27 and TRBJ2-1; 8 bases fit TRBD2. The CDR3 spells CASSSLTSAGGDEQFF. CDR3 coding DNA: TGTGCCAGCAGTTCCTTGACTAGCGCCGGGGGAGATGAGCAGTTCTTC.